These 13 T cell receptor beta chains originate from one sample sequenced in a study of control samples from healthy donors and cancer patients. Sequenced by immunoSEQ multiplex PCR; TCRdb stores in-frame clones only, minus some. Counted here are approximately 69,000 clones, more than 70% occurring once; the ten biggest clones make up around 5.1%. The sequencing sample was made of PBMCs. Source of these receptors: a man in his fifties or sixties with colorectal cancer.

The J gene is TRBJ2-5, the V gene TRBV5-1, with D possibly called TRBD1 or TRBD2 (5 bases each). Looked up from germline, CDR1 is SGHRS and CDR2 is YFSETQ. V lost 0 bases, J lost 5 bases, and 17 bases lay in between. This CDR3 spans 16 amino acids. CDR3 in DNA: TGCGCCAGCAGCTTGGGGGTGGGGACCGTGGGGGAGACCCAGTACTTC. Translation gives CASSLGVGTVGETQYF.

The chain couples TRBV7-9 to TRBJ2-2; 11 nucleotides match TRBD2. From germline, CDR1 is SEHNR and CDR2 FQNEAQ (reference sequence). J gave up 5 bases and V 5 bases, and 1 base lay outside the gene matches. This CDR3 comprises 14 residues. The CDR3 here is CASSGTSGTGELFF. Written as DNA, the CDR3 is TGTGCCAGCAGCGGGACTAGCGGTACCGGGGAGCTGTTTTTT.

The chain employs TRBV6-1 and TRBJ1-2; the D gene is possibly TRBD1 (5 bases). V lost 1 base and J lost 2, with 14 bases in between. CDR1 is MNHNS, CDR2 SASEGT, per germline. The CDR3 consists of 16 residues. This CDR3 reads CASSEGGRRGNYGYTF. The CDR3 DNA follows: TGTGCCAGCAGTGAAGGGGGACGGAGAGGGAACTATGGCTACACCTTC.

The chain couples TRBV5-4 to TRBJ2-5; possibly TRBD1 for D (6 bases). Trimming removed 4 bases at V and 9 bases at J, with 13 bases between. Germline V gene data show CDR1 as SGHNT and CDR2 as YYREEE (reference sequence). The CDR3 covers 12 residues. The CDR3 protein is CASSRDTGAQYF. Here the CDR3 DNA reads TGTGCCAGCAGCAGGGACACTGGGGCCCAGTACTTC.

This chain uses TRBV3-1 (or the pseudogene TRBV3-2) with TRBJ1-1; D is ambiguous. The V end was cut by 1 base, the J end by 1 base, with 13 bases between. CDR3 length equals 16 residues. CDR1 and CDR2 (germline): LGHDT, YNNKEL (reference sequence). As DNA, the CDR3 is TGTGCCAGCAGCCAAGCGGGTAGGCGTGCGAACACTGAAGCTTTCTTT. Protein product: CASSQAGRRANTEAFF.

The chain couples TRBV2 to TRBJ1-6, with a possible D match to TRBD1 (6 bases). This CDR3 has 18 residues. The V and J ends lost 4 bases and 1 base respectively, with 17 bases between them. In germline, CDR1 is SNHLY, CDR2 FYNNEI. CDR3 residues: CASSGRGGAGSYNSPLHF. Here the CDR3 DNA reads TGTGCCAGCAGTGGTCGGGGGGGGGCAGGGTCCTATAATTCACCCCTCCACTTT.

The chain is built from TRBV7-2 and TRBJ2-5; D may be TRBD1 (6 bases). CDR1 is SGHTA, CDR2 FQGNSA, per germline. This CDR3 is 14 amino acids long. V was shortened by 5 bases and J by 4 bases, with 14 bases between the two germline ends. The CDR3, as DNA: TGTGCCAGCAGCCGTAACAGGGCCCGAGAGACCCAGTACTTC. Translated, it gives CASSRNRARETQYF.

This sequence joins TRBV19 and TRBJ2-7, with TRBD2 as a possible D gene (5 bases). With 8 bases removed from V and 1 base from J, the gap between germline ends came to 12 bases. CDR3 size: 13 residues. Germline V gives CDR1 LNHDA, CDR2 SQIVND (reference sequence). Here the CDR3 reads CASSPAESYEQYF. The DNA of the CDR3 is TGTGCCAGTTCCCCAGCGGAGTCCTACGAGCAGTACTTC.

This clone has more than one count but fewer than ten. The DNA of the CDR3 is TGTGCCAGTAGTATAGAAGGCAGGGGGCTAAATCAGCCCCAGCATTTT. Translating gives CASSIEGRGLNQPQHF. The J gene is TRBJ1-5, the V gene TRBV19, with 8 bases aligning to TRBD1. The CDR3 totals 16 residues. Trimming cost V 0 bases and J 4 bases; bases outside gene matches: 5. Germline loops: CDR1 LNHDA, CDR2 SQIVND (reference sequence).

This CDR3 is CASSLTFRDLRNEQYF. The CDR3 DNA is TGTGCCAGCAGTCTAACGTTCCGGGATCTCAGGAACGAGCAGTACTTC. The chain is built from TRBV11-3 and TRBJ2-7; possibly TRBD2 for D (5 bases). Germline V gene sequence: CDR1 SGHNT, CDR2 YENEEA. The CDR3 runs 16 residues. V shed 6 bases and J shed 5 bases, with 23 bases lying between them. Full variable domain (missing parts from reference TRBV11-3 and TRBJ2-7): EAGVVQSPRYKIIEKKQPVAFWCNPISGHNTLYWYLQNLGQGPELLIRYENEEAVDDSQLPKDRFSAERLKGVDSTLKIQPAELGDSAVYLCASSLTFRDLRNEQYFGPGTRLTVT.

The V and J genes are TRBV6-2 or TRBV6-3 and TRBJ1-2; 9 nucleotides line up with TRBD1. The V gene end was trimmed by 7 bases and the J gene end by 5 bases; junction bases not matched to a gene: 5. CDR3 length equals 13 residues. In germline, CDR1 is MNHEY, CDR2 SVGEGT. The CDR3 nucleotides read TGTGCCAGCACCCCGGGACAGGGATATGGCTACACCTTC. Translated: CASTPGQGYGYTF.

The chain has TRBV28 and TRBJ2-4, with 10 bases matching TRBD1. V dropped 6 bases and J dropped 9; count of bases not matched to a gene: 8. This CDR3 has 14 residues. In germline, CDR1 is MDHEN, CDR2 SYDVKM. The CDR3 bases are TGTGCCAGCAGCTTCCGGGACAGGGGTCGCATTCAGTACTTC. It yields the protein CASSFRDRGRIQYF.

The J gene is TRBJ1-2, the V gene TRBV12-2; the DNA was not compared with TRBD1, the D call given in the table. TRBV12-2 is a pseudogene. This CDR3 is 14 amino acids long. CDR3 sequence reads: CASRLETDLYGYTF. The CDR3 DNA is TGTGCAAGTCGCTTAGAGACAGACCTGTATGGCTACACCTTC.